The 18 T cell receptor beta chains below all came from one sample that was sequenced in a study of blood T cell repertoires in COVID-19. Generated by immunoSEQ multiplex PCR, the TCRdb table keeps only in-frame clones and is missing some. The profile covers a few hundred thousand clones, with approximately 89% appearing a single time and just over 0.85% taken by the ten largest. Sequenced sample: PBMCs or T cells enriched from blood (not recorded which). The receptors were gathered from a woman aged 35 to 49 who had been exposed to COVID-19.

CDR3 in amino acids: CASSQEYGTGVTEAFF. The CDR3 DNA sequence: TGTGCCAGCAGCCAAGAGTATGGGACAGGGGTCACTGAAGCTTTCTTT. J is TRBJ1-1 and V is TRBV3-1 (or the pseudogene TRBV3-2); 10 bases map to TRBD1. The CDR3 covers 16 residues. Germline V CDR1 and CDR2: LGHDT, YNNKEL (reference sequence). The ends lost 0 bases at V and 4 bases at J; junction bases unmatched: 5.

In this sample, this clone turned up once. The chain employs TRBV18 and TRBJ1-5, with D possibly TRBD1 on 6 matching bases. V lost 3 bases to trimming and J lost 2 bases, with 11 bases between them. Germline-derived CDR1 and CDR2 are KGHSH and LQKENI. The CDR3 has 15 amino acids. For the CDR3, the DNA is TGTGCCAGCTCACCGGGGGGGCTTGGCAATCAGCCCCAGCATTTT. This encodes CASSPGGLGNQPQHF.

V is TRBV24-1 and J is TRBJ2-5, with D possibly TRBD2 on 6 matching bases. The CDR3 has 17 residues. CDR1 is KGHDR, CDR2 SFDVKD, per germline. With 5 bases removed from V and 2 bases from J, the gap between germline ends came to 20 bases. The CDR3 here is CATSGVGGTGEQETQYF. CDR3 DNA sequence: TGTGCCACCAGTGGGGTCGGTGGAACGGGAGAACAAGAGACCCAGTACTTC.

CDR3 region: CASSPRTSTRVHKTYEQYF. DNA for the CDR3: TGTGCCAGCTCACCACGGACTAGTACGCGAGTCCATAAAACCTACGAGCAGTACTTC. This chain connects TRBV18 to TRBJ2-7, with TRBD2 identical over 7 bases. V trimming: 1 base; J trimming: 2 bases; junction bases outside the gene matches: 17. This CDR3 is 19 amino acids long. Germline CDR1 and CDR2: KGHSH and LQKENI.

The count of this clone is one. The chain has TRBV30 and TRBJ1-1; D perhaps matches TRBD1 (5 bases). This CDR3 comprises 15 residues. Looked up from germline, CDR1 is GTSNPN and CDR2 is SVGIG (reference sequence). V lost 3 bases, J lost 1 base, and 15 bases lay in between. DNA of the CDR3: TGTGCCTGGAGCCAACAGGCAAGCCAGAACACTGAAGCTTTCTTT. Translated, it gives CAWSQQASQNTEAFF.

The gene calls are TRBV25-1 and TRBJ1-2, with D maybe TRBD1 (6 bases). CDR3 size: 14 residues. Germline assignment: CDR1 MGHDK and CDR2 SYGVNS. The V gene lost 3 bases and the J gene lost 5 bases, with 13 bases spanning the gap. CDR3 in amino acids: CASSDQGWRYGYTF. CDR3 in DNA: TGTGCCAGCAGTGATCAGGGGTGGAGATATGGCTACACCTTC.

This sequence joins TRBV7-2 and TRBJ2-1, with TRBD1 as a possible D gene (6 bases). Germline V gives CDR1 SGHTA, CDR2 FQGNSA. The CDR3 runs 15 residues. Trimming took off 2 bases at V and 1 base at J, with 9 bases between the two ends. CDR3 sequence (DNA): TGTGCCAGCAGCTTACAGCAGGGGTCCTACAATGAGCAGTTCTTC. This gives the protein CASSLQQGSYNEQFF.

The V call is TRBV6-5, the J call TRBJ1-4; TRBD1 aligns across 11 bases. Looked up from germline, CDR1 is MNHEY and CDR2 is SVGAGI. With 6 bases clipped from V and 5 bases from J, the junction kept 2 bases outside the gene matches. CDR3 size: 14 residues. CDR3 loop: CASRRTGGNEKLFF. The CDR3 nucleotides read TGTGCCAGCAGAAGGACAGGGGGCAATGAAAAACTGTTTTTT.

This chain joins TRBV5-6 and TRBJ2-1; TRBD2 agrees at 9 bases. The germline V gene has CDR1 SGHDT and CDR2 YYEEEE. Trimming at V came to 0 bases and at J to 6 bases, leaving 4 bases not matched to a gene. This CDR3 has 15 residues. As DNA, the CDR3 is TGTGCCAGCAGCTTGGTCGGCGGGAGGGGCAATGAGCAGTTCTTC. It codes for CASSLVGGRGNEQFF.

The chain carries TRBV5-1 and TRBJ2-2; 10 bases are a match to TRBD1. CDR1 is SGHRS, CDR2 YFSETQ, per germline. This CDR3 is built from 16 residues. V was clipped by 5 bases and J by 3 bases; unmatched bases: 7. CDR3 nucleotide sequence: TGCGCCAGCAGTGGAAGAGGACAGGGGGACACCGGGGAGCTGTTTTTT. It specifies CASSGRGQGDTGELFF.

This clone was seen once. The V and J genes are TRBV5-4 and TRBJ2-5; weak D call: TRBD1 (6 bases). V was shortened by 1 base and J by 1 base, with 11 bases between the two germline ends. Germline CDR1 reads SGHNT; CDR2 reads YYREEE (reference sequence). This CDR3 region has 15 residues. The CDR3 loop reads CASSLLPGVQETQYF. Here the CDR3 DNA reads TGTGCCAGCAGCTTGTTGCCAGGGGTCCAAGAGACCCAGTACTTC.

The rearrangement links TRBV11-3 to TRBJ2-1; tentative D call: TRBD1 (6 bases). Trimming took off 5 bases at V and 5 bases at J, with 19 bases between the two ends. Germline lookup yields CDR1 SGHNT and CDR2 YENEEA. The CDR3 runs to 16 residues. This CDR3 reads CASSTTGTSRDNEQFF. In DNA, the CDR3 is TGTGCCAGCAGCACCACAGGGACATCCAGGGACAATGAGCAGTTCTTC.

This chain connects TRBV18 to TRBJ1-2, with no clear D. This CDR3 is built from 14 residues. Trimming took 0 bases from V and 1 from J, leaving 6 bases between them. CDR1 KGHSH and CDR2 LQKENI come from the germline V gene. CDR3 DNA sequence: TGTGCCAGCTCACCACCCTCAGATAACTATGGCTACACCTTC. Protein sequence: CASSPPSDNYGYTF.

This chain joins TRBV5-6 and TRBJ1-2, with D hard to call. The CDR3 consists of 12 residues. Trimming left V 4 bases short and J 8 bases short, with 12 bases between. The V gene's germline CDR1 is SGHDT and CDR2 YYEEEE. CDR3 in DNA: TGTGCCAGCAGCCGAGGCGATCGGGGCTACACCTTC. This sequence encodes CASSRGDRGYTF.

The CDR3 here is CAWITGGPYGYTF. CDR3 DNA: TGTGCCTGGATCACCGGGGGGCCCTATGGCTACACCTTC. The V gene is TRBV30, the J gene TRBJ1-2, with D possibly TRBD1 on 6 matching bases. V was pared by 4 bases and J by 4 bases, with 13 bases between. This CDR3 comprises 13 residues. Germline values: CDR1 GTSNPN, CDR2 SVGIG (reference sequence).

The V call is TRBV4-3, the J call TRBJ2-1, with TRBD2 matching over 8 bases. The junction had 7 bases not matched to a gene; V was cut back by 0 bases and J by 9 bases. From germline, CDR1 is LGHNA and CDR2 YSLEER. This CDR3 spans 15 amino acids. CDR3 protein: CASSQDSSGSIEQFF. The CDR3 DNA reads TGCGCCAGCAGCCAAGATTCAAGCGGGAGTATTGAGCAGTTCTTC.

The V and J genes are TRBV18 and TRBJ1-1; 8 nucleotides agree with TRBD1. Trimming removed 4 bases from V and 2 bases from J; junction bases left unmatched: 9. Germline lookup yields CDR1 KGHSH and CDR2 LQKENI. This CDR3 is built from 16 residues. The CDR3 loop is CASSRIKGQANTEAFF. CDR3 nucleotides: TGTGCCAGCTCACGAATCAAGGGACAGGCAAACACTGAAGCTTTCTTT.

This clone has just a few counts. The rearrangement joins TRBV3-1 (or the pseudogene TRBV3-2) to TRBJ2-2; D may be TRBD1 (6 bases). From germline, CDR1 is LGHDT and CDR2 YNNKEL (reference sequence). Trimming shortened V by 1 base and J by 7 bases, and 10 bases separated the two germline ends. The CDR3 is 14 residues long. The CDR3 is CASSQGGPNGELFF. In DNA form, the CDR3 reads TGTGCCAGCAGCCAAGGGGGGCCAAACGGGGAGCTGTTTTTT.